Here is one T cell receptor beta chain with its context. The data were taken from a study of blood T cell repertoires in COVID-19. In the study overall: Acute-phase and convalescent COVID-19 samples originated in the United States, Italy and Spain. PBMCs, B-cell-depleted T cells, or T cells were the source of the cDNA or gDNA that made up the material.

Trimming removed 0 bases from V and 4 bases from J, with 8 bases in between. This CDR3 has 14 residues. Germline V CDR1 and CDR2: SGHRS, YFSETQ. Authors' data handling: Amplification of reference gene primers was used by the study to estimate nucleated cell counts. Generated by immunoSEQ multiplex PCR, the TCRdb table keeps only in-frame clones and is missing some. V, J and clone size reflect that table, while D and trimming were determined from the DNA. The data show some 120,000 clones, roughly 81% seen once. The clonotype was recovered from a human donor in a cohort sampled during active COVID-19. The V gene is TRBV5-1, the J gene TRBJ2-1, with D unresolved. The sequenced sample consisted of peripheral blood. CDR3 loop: CASSLGQPYNEQFF. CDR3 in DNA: TGCGCCAGCAGCTTGGGACAACCGTACAATGAGCAGTTCTTC.